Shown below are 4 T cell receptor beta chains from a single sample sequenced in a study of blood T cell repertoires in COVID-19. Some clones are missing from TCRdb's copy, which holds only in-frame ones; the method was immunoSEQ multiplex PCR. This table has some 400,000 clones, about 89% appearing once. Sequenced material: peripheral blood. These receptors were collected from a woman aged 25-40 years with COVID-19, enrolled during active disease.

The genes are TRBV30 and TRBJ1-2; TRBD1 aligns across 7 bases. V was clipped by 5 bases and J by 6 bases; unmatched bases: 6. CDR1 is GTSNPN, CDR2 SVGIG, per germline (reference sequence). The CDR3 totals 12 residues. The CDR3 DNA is TGTGCCTGGCGACAGGGAATAAATGGCTACACCTTC. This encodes CAWRQGINGYTF.

DNA of the CDR3: TGTGCCTGGGGAGGGGGGACTAGCGGGATCAGGGAGCAGTTCTTC. Protein: CAWGGGTSGIREQFF. The chain carries TRBV30 and TRBJ2-1; 13 positions agree with TRBD2. V was pared by 5 bases and J by 10 bases, with 11 bases of the junction left unmatched. CDR3 length: 15 residues. The germline V gene has CDR1 GTSNPN and CDR2 SVGIG (reference sequence). Drawing the rest from reference TRBV30 and TRBJ2-1, the complete variable domain is SQTIHQWPATLVQPVGSPLSLECTVEGTSNPNLYWYRQAAGRGLQLLFYSVGIGQISSEVPQNLSASRPQDRQFILSSKKLLLSDSGFYLCAWGGGTSGIREQFFGPGTRLTVL.

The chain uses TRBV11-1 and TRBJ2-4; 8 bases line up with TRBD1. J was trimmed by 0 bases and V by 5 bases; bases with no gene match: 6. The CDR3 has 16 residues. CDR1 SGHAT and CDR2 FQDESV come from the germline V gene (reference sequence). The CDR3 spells CASSEGDRRAKNIQYF. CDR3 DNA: TGTGCCAGCAGCGAAGGGGACAGGCGAGCCAAAAACATTCAGTACTTC.

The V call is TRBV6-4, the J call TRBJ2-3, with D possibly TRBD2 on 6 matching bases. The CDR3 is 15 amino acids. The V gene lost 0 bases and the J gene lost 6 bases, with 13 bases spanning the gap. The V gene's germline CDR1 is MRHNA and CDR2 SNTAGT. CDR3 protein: CASSDSAGRGDTQYF. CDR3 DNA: TGTGCCAGCAGTGACTCGGCGGGACGGGGGGATACGCAGTATTTT.